This TCR beta chain was observed in a study of T cell changes during pregnancy in multiple sclerosis. Germline V gene data show CDR1 as WSHSY and CDR2 as SAAADI. The CDR3 runs to 15 residues. J gave up 7 bases and V 3 bases, and 5 bases lay outside the gene matches. The method was immunoSEQ multiplex PCR; TCRdb's version includes in-frame clones alone and lacks a portion of them. The data contain approximately 49,000 clones, around 90% of them singletons. The chain employs TRBV10-2 and TRBJ2-2; 10 bases align to TRBD2. The sample here was CD4+ T cells from peripheral blood mononuclear cells, taken in the second trimester of pregnancy. The clonotype was recovered from a female donor with multiple sclerosis, enrolled in a pregnancy study. DNA of the CDR3: TGCGCCAGCAGTGAAACTAGCGGGATGGTCGGGGAGCTGTTTTTT. Protein: CASSETSGMVGELFF.